The TCR beta chain described here comes from a study of blood T cell repertoires in COVID-19. As handled by the study authors: Amplifying reference gene primers gave estimates of nucleated cell counts. Generated by immunoSEQ multiplex PCR, the TCRdb table keeps only in-frame clones and is missing some. V and J calls and clone size are given by that table; D and trimming were obtained from the DNA. The sample holds roughly 400,000 clones; nearly 90% are singletons and the top ten take less than 1.5%. The study assigned cohorts using participant-reported clinical history. Shortly before study entry, within 2 weeks, exposed participants had met a COVID-19 case. This TCR came from a woman aged 18-29 years who had been exposed to COVID-19. Sequencing used PBMCs or T cells enriched from blood (not recorded which).

CDR3 amino acids: CATTGTGLLNEQFF. CDR3 in DNA: TGTGCCACCACCGGGACAGGGCTCCTCAATGAGCAGTTCTTC. This chain uses TRBV19 with TRBJ2-1; 9 bases line up with TRBD1. The CDR3 is 14 residues long. J lost 6 bases, V lost 10 bases, and 10 bases had no gene match. Germline assignment: CDR1 LNHDA and CDR2 SQIVND (reference sequence).